This T cell receptor (beta chain) was sequenced in a study of blood T cell repertoires in COVID-19. The wider study: T cells, B-cell-depleted T cells, or PBMCs supplied cDNA or gDNA.

Authors' methods: For nucleated cells, counts were estimated from reference gene primer amplification. Profiled with immunoSEQ multiplex PCR; TCRdb holds only in-frame clones, not every one. V and J calls and clone size are given by that table; D and trimming were obtained from the DNA. The sample has hundreds of thousands of clones; roughly 90% are singletons. The germline CDR1 and CDR2 sequences are SGHTA and FQGNSA. V was clipped by 6 bases and J by 3 bases, with 11 bases between them. This CDR3 has 13 amino acids. The origin of this receptor is a man aged 55-75 years who had recovered from COVID-19. Sequencing input: peripheral blood. The chain joins TRBV7-2 to TRBJ1-1, with D possibly matching TRBD1 (6 bases). The CDR3 spells CASSKRQDTEAFF. As DNA, the CDR3 is TGTGCCAGCAGTAAAAGACAGGACACTGAAGCTTTCTTT. Filled out from reference TRBV7-2 and TRBJ1-1, the complete variable domain reads GAGVSQSPSNKVTEKGKDVELRCDPISGHTALYWYRQSLGQGLEFLIYFQGNSAPDKSGLPSDRFSAERTGGSVSTLTIQRTQQEDSAVYLCASSKRQDTEAFFGQGTRLTVV.